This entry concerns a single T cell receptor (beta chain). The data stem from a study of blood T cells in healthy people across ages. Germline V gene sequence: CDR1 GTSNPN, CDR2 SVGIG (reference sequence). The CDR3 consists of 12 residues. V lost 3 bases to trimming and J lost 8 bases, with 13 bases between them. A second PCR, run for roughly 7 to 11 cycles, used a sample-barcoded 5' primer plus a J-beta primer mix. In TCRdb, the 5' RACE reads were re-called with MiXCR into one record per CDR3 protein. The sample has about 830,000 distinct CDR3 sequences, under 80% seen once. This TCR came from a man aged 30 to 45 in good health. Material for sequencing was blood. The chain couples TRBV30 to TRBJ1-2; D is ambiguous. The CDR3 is CAWRKAKLGYTF. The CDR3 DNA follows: TGTGCCTGGAGAAAGGCAAAGTTAGGCTACACCTTC. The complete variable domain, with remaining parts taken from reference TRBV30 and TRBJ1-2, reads SQTIHQWPATLVQPVGSPLSLECTVEGTSNPNLYWYRQAAGRGLQLLFYSVGIGQISSEVPQNLSASRPQDRQFILSSKKLLLSDSGFYLCAWRKAKLGYTFGSGTRLTVV.